This T cell receptor beta chain was retrieved from a study of OX40 agonist ivuxolimab in advanced cancers. Clones were read by immunoSEQ multiplex PCR, and TCRdb kept only the in-frame ones, dropping some. The sample consists of under 80,000 clones, over 75% of them appearing once. CDR3 length equals 13 residues. The germline gives CDR1 SNHLY, CDR2 FYNNEI. Unmatched junction bases numbered 5, after V lost 8 bases and J lost 7 bases. The material was CD4+ or CD8+ T cells sorted from blood, obtained in a trial of the OX40 agonist ivuxolimab. The sequence was collected from an adult with an advanced solid tumor such as melanoma, head and neck, liver or kidney cancer. The gene calls are TRBV2 and TRBJ2-2; TRBD1 aligns across 9 bases. CDR3 residues: CASRDRVGGELFF. CDR3 nucleotides: TGTGCCAGCCGGGACAGGGTTGGCGGGGAGCTGTTTTTT.